The rows below give T cell receptor beta chains drawn from one sample of a study of cytomegalovirus exposure and HLA in healthy donors. The table came from immunoSEQ multiplex PCR; TCRdb's copy has only in-frame clones and leaves some out. Found here are about 170,000 clones, under 85% of them singletons; the top ten hold under 5.5%. The sample was PBMCs. These receptors originate from a woman aged 18-30 years in good health and CMV-seropositive. Both conserved end residues are part of each CDR3. The D gene is left open where the match is weak. A clone size is listed for some rows: how often the clone was seen (once, few, many), or a class if it is expanded.

d_gene: TRBD2; abundance: .; j_gene: TRBJ2-3; v_gene: TRBV11-2; CDR3nt: TGTGCCAGCAGCCTCGGGGCTAGCGGGGGGCGGGGCGATACGCAGTATTTT; CDR3aa: CASSLGASGGRGDTQYF
d_gene: TRBD1; abundance: .; j_gene: TRBJ1-4; v_gene: TRBV6-5; CDR3nt: TGTGCCAGCAGTCGAATGACAGGGTCTAATGAAAAACTGTTTTTT; CDR3aa: CASSRMTGSNEKLFF
d_gene: .; abundance: .; j_gene: TRBJ2-7; v_gene: TRBV5-4; CDR3nt: TGTGCCAGCAGCTTCCCCAGGGCGTCCGAGCAGTACTTC; CDR3aa: CASSFPRASEQYF
d_gene: .; abundance: .; j_gene: TRBJ1-5; v_gene: TRBV6-5; CDR3nt: TGTGCCAGCAGTTACGCAGGCATAGGCAGCCACCAGCCCCAGCATTTT; CDR3aa: CASSYAGIGSHQPQHF
d_gene: .; abundance: .; j_gene: TRBJ1-1; v_gene: TRBV5-1; CDR3nt: TGCGCCAGCAGAGAAGACAGAAACACTGAAGCTTTCTTT; CDR3aa: CASREDRNTEAFF
d_gene: .; abundance: .; j_gene: TRBJ2-7; v_gene: TRBV11-2; CDR3nt: TGTGCCAGCAGCGGTCGTAGCGAGCAGTACTTC; CDR3aa: CASSGRSEQYF
d_gene: .; abundance: once; j_gene: TRBJ2-7; v_gene: TRBV10-3; CDR3nt: TGTGCCATCAGTGACCTCTACGAGCAGTACTTC; CDR3aa: CAISDLYEQYF
d_gene: .; abundance: few; j_gene: TRBJ1-3; v_gene: TRBV29-1; CDR3nt: TGCAGCGTTGGCGGAGGAGGAAACACCATATATTTT; CDR3aa: CSVGGGGNTIYF
d_gene: .; abundance: .; j_gene: TRBJ1-4; v_gene: TRBV7-8; CDR3nt: TGTGCCAGCAGCCTCGAGATGAGGGCGGAACTGTTTTTT; CDR3aa: CASSLEMRAELFF
d_gene: .; abundance: .; j_gene: TRBJ1-1; v_gene: TRBV11-2; CDR3nt: TGTGCCAGCAGCCGGCCGGGAGGGACTGAAGCTTTCTTT; CDR3aa: CASSRPGGTEAFF
d_gene: TRBD1; abundance: few; j_gene: TRBJ2-7; v_gene: TRBV4-3; CDR3nt: TGCGCCAGCAGCCAAGAGGCCCGACAGGGGGCCGGCTACGAGCAGTACTTC; CDR3aa: CASSQEARQGAGYEQYF
d_gene: TRBD1; abundance: .; j_gene: TRBJ2-3; v_gene: TRBV4-1; CDR3nt: TGCGCCAGCAGCCAGACGGAAACAGGGGGCGGGACAGATACGCAGTATTTT; CDR3aa: CASSQTETGGGTDTQYF
d_gene: TRBD1; abundance: .; j_gene: TRBJ1-2; v_gene: TRBV4-3; CDR3nt: TGCGCCAGCAGCCAAGTGACAGGGTACGGCTATGGCTACACCTTC; CDR3aa: CASSQVTGYGYGYTF
d_gene: TRBD2; abundance: .; j_gene: TRBJ2-1; v_gene: TRBV7-2; CDR3nt: TGTGCCAGCAGCCGGGGACTAGCGGGGGGTGAGCAGTTCTTC; CDR3aa: CASSRGLAGGEQFF
d_gene: .; abundance: .; j_gene: TRBJ1-2; v_gene: TRBV9; CDR3nt: TGTGCCAGCAGCGTAGAGGGCAGGGAATTCTATGGCTACACCTTC; CDR3aa: CASSVEGREFYGYTF
d_gene: .; abundance: .; j_gene: TRBJ2-3; v_gene: TRBV5-4; CDR3nt: TGTGCCAGCAGCTTTAGGTACGGCCCCGGGGAAGATACGCAGTATTTT; CDR3aa: CASSFRYGPGEDTQYF